This TCR beta chain was sequenced in a study of T cell responses to AZD1222 COVID-19 vaccine. Overall study results and limits: Donors were largely white British and mainly female; clonal diversity was possibly underestimated.

This CDR3 comprises 15 residues. Trimming stripped 0 bases from V and 10 bases from J, with 16 bases between. In germline, CDR1 is SGHNT, CDR2 YYREEE (reference sequence). Turning to this clone: Its target is unknown.

Assay used: immunoSEQ multiplex PCR; TCRdb lists only in-frame clones, some missing. The table lists about 150,000 clones, about nine tenths of them singletons, with about 4.7% in the top ten. This sequence was found in an adult in good health. The chain recombines TRBV5-4 with TRBJ1-4; TRBD1 might be the D (6 bases). The sample was peripheral blood, taken on day 0 of AZD1222 vaccination. CDR3 in amino acids: CASSLEPGEGGKLFF. CDR3 DNA: TGTGCCAGCAGCTTGGAGCCAGGGGAGGGAGGAAAACTGTTTTTT.